What follows are 15 T cell receptor beta chains derived from one specimen sequenced in a study of T-cell memory formation after mild COVID-19. TCRdb re-called the 5' RACE reads with MiXCR, one entry per CDR3 protein. The sample includes about 110,000 distinct CDR3 sequences, around 12% of them seen just once. Sequencing was carried out using PBMCs or a T cell subset sorted from them (not recorded which). Receptors originate from an adult woman who had mild COVID-19 (a few samples of this study predate the infection). Cell type and time point are not known.

There are many counts of this clonotype. The V gene is TRBV24-1, the J gene TRBJ2-1, with D uncertain. V lost 6 bases and J lost 6, with 11 bases in between. CDR3 length equals 13 residues. From germline, CDR1 is KGHDR and CDR2 SFDVKD. As DNA, the CDR3 is TGTGCCACCAGTTCCCCCCTTGGCAATGAGCAGTTCTTC. It translates to CATSSPLGNEQFF.

The chain carries TRBV29-1 and TRBJ1-4, with 10 bases identical to TRBD1. There are 14 residues in the CDR3. The V and J ends lost 6 bases and 8 bases, in that order; junction bases with no gene match: 9. Germline values: CDR1 SQVTM, CDR2 ANQGSEA. CDR3: CSVVWGQGNEKLFF. The CDR3 DNA sequence: TGCAGCGTAGTCTGGGGACAGGGGAACGAAAAACTGTTTTTT.

The rearrangement joins TRBV3-1 to TRBJ2-2, with D unclear. Germline V lookup: CDR1 LGHDT, CDR2 YNNKEL (reference sequence). CDR3 length: 13 residues. Trimming shortened V by 4 bases and J by 1 base, and 4 bases separated the two germline ends. CDR3 amino acids: CASSPMNTGELFF. The CDR3 nucleotides read TGTGCCAGCAGCCCAATGAACACCGGGGAGCTGTTTTTT.

The rearrangement joins TRBV20-1 to TRBJ2-5, with D perhaps TRBD1 or TRBD2 (5 bases each). Trimming cost V 3 bases and J 1 base, with 24 bases left between them. This CDR3 is built from 18 residues. Germline-derived CDR1 and CDR2 are DFQATT and SNEGSKA (reference sequence). CDR3 loop: CSARGTGLTGTFQETQYF. The DNA of the CDR3 is TGCAGTGCTAGGGGGACGGGGCTCACCGGGACGTTCCAAGAGACCCAGTACTTC.

This clonotype was counted a few times. The V and J genes are TRBV5-6 and TRBJ2-1, with 9 bases lining up with TRBD2. The junction had 11 bases not matched to a gene; V was cut back by 4 bases and J by 3 bases. Germline CDR1 is SGHDT and CDR2 is YYEEEE. The CDR3 sequence is 17 residues long. CDR3 DNA: TGTGCCAGCAGCCCCGTGGTAGCGGGGGCCATCTACAATGAGCAGTTCTTC. Translating gives CASSPVVAGAIYNEQFF. Based on the CDR3 plus reference TRBV5-6 and TRBJ2-1, the full variable domain is DAGVTQSPTHLIKTRGQQVTLRCSPKSGHDTVSWYQQALGQGPQFIFQYYEEEERQRGNFPDRFSGHQFPNYSSELNVNALLLGDSALYLCASSPVVAGAIYNEQFFGPGTRLTVL.

The chain has TRBV27 and TRBJ1-1; perhaps TRBD1 as D (5 bases). The CDR3 totals 14 residues. The germline gives CDR1 MNHEY, CDR2 SMNVEV (reference sequence). V lost 3 bases and J 1 base, leaving 9 bases between the germline ends. Here the CDR3 DNA reads TGTGCCAGCAGTTTCACAGGTGGGAACACTGAAGCTTTCTTT. Protein sequence: CASSFTGGNTEAFF.

This chain connects TRBV29-1 to TRBJ2-7; D remains unclear. The CDR3 is made up of 13 amino acids. Trimming removed 1 base at V and 4 bases at J, with 11 bases between. Germline V gene data show CDR1 as SQVTM and CDR2 as ANQGSEA. The CDR3 DNA reads TGCAGCGTTGAAGGAGATTCACCATACGAGCAGTACTTC. Its protein is CSVEGDSPYEQYF.

V and J are TRBV29-1 and TRBJ2-7, with D possibly TRBD2 on 6 matching bases. V dropped 0 bases and J dropped 3 bases, with 15 bases sitting between them. Per the germline V gene, CDR1 is SQVTM and CDR2 is ANQGSEA. The CDR3 is made up of 15 amino acids. CDR3 amino acids: CSVEDTRDSNYEQYF. CDR3 sequence (DNA): TGCAGCGTTGAAGATACCCGGGACTCGAACTACGAGCAGTACTTC.

The chain carries TRBV24-1 and TRBJ2-1, with 11 bases fitting TRBD2. Germline V lookup: CDR1 KGHDR, CDR2 SFDVKD. The length of the CDR3 is 14 residues. The J segment lost 10 bases and the V segment lost 3 bases, leaving 4 bases of the junction unmatched. The CDR3 is CATSDPTSGREQFF. The CDR3 coding sequence is TGTGCCACCAGTGATCCCACTAGCGGGAGAGAGCAGTTCTTC.

This clonotype was found many times. The chain carries TRBV6-1 and TRBJ2-7; a possible D gene is TRBD2 (6 bases). Trimming shortened V by 8 bases and J by 0 bases, and 11 bases separated the two germline ends. The CDR3 length is 13 residues. The germline gives CDR1 MNHNS, CDR2 SASEGT. CDR3 region: CASSAGSSYEQYF. CDR3 nucleotides: TGTGCCAGCTCAGCGGGCAGCTCCTACGAGCAGTACTTC.

This clonotype was seen a handful of times. The rearrangement links TRBV7-3 to TRBJ2-7; 10 nucleotides align to TRBD2. V was clipped by 6 bases and J by 0 bases; unmatched bases: 5. This CDR3 is 15 amino acids long. Per germline, CDR1 SGHTA and CDR2 FQGTGA. CDR3 DNA: TGTGCCAGCAGTATTAGCGGGGGGAGCTCCTACGAGCAGTACTTC. Amino acids: CASSISGGSSYEQYF.

Only one count was recorded for this clonotype. The J gene is TRBJ2-3, the V gene TRBV2; D perhaps matches TRBD1 (6 bases). Trimming took 7 bases from V and 2 from J, leaving 13 bases between them. The CDR3 loop spans 14 amino acids. Germline V lookup: CDR1 SNHLY, CDR2 FYNNEI. The CDR3 nucleotides read TGTGCCAGCATTGGACAGCCGATCACAGATACGCAGTATTTT. It specifies CASIGQPITDTQYF.

This clonotype was counted a few times. The CDR3: CAETGGSNTQYF. CDR3 bases: TGTGCGGAGACAGGAGGCTCGAATACGCAGTATTTT. V usage is TRBV7-9 and J usage is TRBJ2-3; TRBD1 might be the D (6 bases). The germline gives CDR1 SEHNR, CDR2 FQNEAQ (reference sequence). CDR3 length equals 12 residues.

This clonotype showed up many times. The chain uses TRBV7-8 and TRBJ2-7; D may be TRBD1 or TRBD2 (5 bases each). Germline V gene lookup returns CDR1 SGHVS and CDR2 FQNEAQ. The CDR3 has 15 residues. V lost 5 bases and J 2 bases, leaving 16 bases between the germline ends. The CDR3 loop reads CASSPTSGQPYEQYF. The CDR3 bases are TGTGCCAGCAGCCCAACATCGGGGCAACCCTACGAGCAGTACTTC. The complete variable domain, with remaining parts taken from reference TRBV7-8 and TRBJ2-7, reads GAGVSQSPRYKVAKRGQDVALRCDPISGHVSLFWYQQALGQGPEFLTYFQNEAQLDKSGLPSDRFFAERPEGSVSTLKIQRTQQEDSAVYLCASSPTSGQPYEQYFGPGTRLTVT.

This sequence joins TRBV11-1 and TRBJ2-3; 8 bases agree with TRBD2. CDR3 length equals 14 residues. Germline V lookup: CDR1 SGHAT, CDR2 FQDESV (reference sequence). V lost 5 bases and J lost 1; bases outside the gene matches: 2. The CDR3 sequence is CASSERERTDTQYF. Here the CDR3 DNA reads TGTGCCAGCAGCGAGCGGGAGCGCACAGATACGCAGTATTTT. The variable domain in full, with the rest retrieved from reference TRBV11-1 and TRBJ2-3, is EAEVAQSPRYKITEKSQAVAFWCDPISGHATLYWYRQILGQGPELLVQFQDESVVDDSQLPKDRFSAERLKGVDSTLKIQPAELGDSAMYLCASSERERTDTQYFGPGTRLTVL.